The clone carrying this TCR beta chain has just a few counts. This specimen belongs to a study of blood T cell repertoires in COVID-19. The length of the CDR3 is 14 residues. Germline V gene data show CDR1 as SGHTA and CDR2 as FQGNSA. The V gene lost 5 bases and the J gene lost 0 bases, with 9 bases spanning the gap. In the original workflow: By means of reference gene primer amplification, nucleated cell counts were estimated. Produced via immunoSEQ multiplex PCR; TCRdb's table is partial and in-frame only. Clone size and V and J calls were adopted from that table, with D and trimming inferred from the DNA. The sample lists 50,000 or so clones, more than 75% occurring once.

Sequencing was performed on peripheral blood. This receptor was obtained from a man aged 70 or older with acute or convalescent COVID-19. The chain employs TRBV7-2 and TRBJ2-3, with a tentative D call TRBD2 (5 bases). CDR3 sequence reads: CASSPIASTDTQYF. The DNA for the CDR3 is TGTGCCAGCAGCCCGATAGCGAGCACAGATACGCAGTATTTT.